The 30 T cell receptor beta chains reported below all come from one sample, sequenced in a study of cytomegalovirus exposure and HLA in healthy donors. Clones were sequenced by immunoSEQ multiplex PCR, and TCRdb holds only the in-frame ones, with some missing. The sample lists approximately 70,000 clones; 85% to 95% were seen once. The sequencing sample was made of PBMCs. Receptors were obtained from a woman aged 18-30 years in good health and CMV-seronegative.

The table lists this clone with a count of one. The CDR3 nucleotides read TGTGCCAGCAGCGTCCCAACCGTTCGGGTTGGCGCCGGGGAGCTGTTTTTT. The encoded protein is CASSVPTVRVGAGELFF. This chain uses TRBV7-2 with TRBJ2-2; D remains unclear. In germline, CDR1 is SGHTA, CDR2 FQGNSA. Trimming stripped 5 bases from V and 6 bases from J, with 22 bases between. This CDR3 comprises 17 residues.

V is TRBV30 and J is TRBJ1-1, with 8 bases identical to TRBD1. Germline CDR1 and CDR2: GTSNPN and SVGIG (reference sequence). After removal of 1 base from V and 1 base from J, the junction contained 5 bases not matched to a gene. The CDR3 is made up of 15 amino acids. The CDR3 sequence: CAWSGLTGANTEAFF. Written as DNA, the CDR3 is TGTGCCTGGAGTGGCCTGACAGGGGCGAACACTGAAGCTTTCTTT. Together with reference TRBV30 and TRBJ1-1, the CDR3 gives the full variable domain: SQTIHQWPATLVQPVGSPLSLECTVEGTSNPNLYWYRQAAGRGLQLLFYSVGIGQISSEVPQNLSASRPQDRQFILSSKKLLLSDSGFYLCAWSGLTGANTEAFFGQGTRLTVV.

This rearrangement joins TRBV7-2 to TRBJ1-3, with a possible D match to TRBD1 (6 bases). Per the germline V gene, CDR1 is SGHTA and CDR2 is FQGNSA. Between the trimmed V and J ends, which lost 3 bases and 8 bases, there was a span of 17 bases. The CDR3 has 15 residues. CDR3 nucleotides: TGTGCCAGCAGCTTCACAGGGATAGGGGTTGACACCATATATTTT. It is translated as CASSFTGIGVDTIYF.

This chain joins TRBV5-1 and TRBJ2-7; 9 bases fit TRBD1. Germline V gene sequence: CDR1 SGHRS, CDR2 YFSETQ. This CDR3 is 16 amino acids long. The trim removed 2 bases at V and 1 base at J, leaving 7 bases unmatched. CDR3 DNA sequence: TGCGCCAGCAGCTTTGGATGGGACAGGGCGTCCTACGAGCAGTACTTC. It specifies CASSFGWDRASYEQYF. The full variable domain, rest sourced from reference TRBV5-1 and TRBJ2-7, is KAGVTQTPRYLIKTRGQQVTLSCSPISGHRSVSWYQQTPGQGLQFLFEYFSETQRNKGNFPGRFSGRQFSNSRSEMNVSTLELGDSALYLCASSFGWDRASYEQYFGPGTRLTVT.

V and J are TRBV7-2 and TRBJ1-2; 8 nucleotides match TRBD1. Germline assignment: CDR1 SGHTA and CDR2 FQGNSA. The CDR3 loop spans 15 amino acids. The junction had 7 bases not matched to a gene; V was cut back by 5 bases and J by 2 bases. The DNA for the CDR3 is TGTGCCAGCAGCCCCCGGACAGGGTTGAACTATGGCTACACCTTC. Translating gives CASSPRTGLNYGYTF.

The chain has TRBV7-2 and TRBJ1-3; tentatively, D is TRBD1 (6 bases). CDR1 is SGHTA and CDR2 is FQGNSA in the germline V gene. This CDR3 has 15 residues. The V end lost 4 bases, the J end lost 4 bases, and 14 bases lay between the germline ends. The CDR3 DNA sequence: TGTGCCAGCAGCTCCGACAGGCTGGCCGGAAACACCATATATTTT. Translating gives CASSSDRLAGNTIYF.

The gene calls are TRBV9 and TRBJ2-5; no firm D call. The CDR3 runs 13 residues. The V end lost 5 bases, the J end lost 4 bases, and 12 bases lay between the germline ends. The V gene's germline CDR1 is SGDLS and CDR2 YYNGEE. The CDR3 here is CASSYSQGETQYF. The CDR3 region has the DNA TGTGCCAGCAGTTACAGCCAAGGAGAGACCCAGTACTTC. Together with reference TRBV9 and TRBJ2-5, the CDR3 gives the full variable domain: DSGVTQTPKHLITATGQRVTLRCSPRSGDLSVYWYQQSLDQGLQFLIQYYNGEERAKGNILERFSAQQFPDLHSELNLSSLELGDSALYFCASSYSQGETQYFGPGTRLLVL.

The V gene is TRBV27, the J gene TRBJ1-3; D is unresolved. Germline V lookup: CDR1 MNHEY, CDR2 SMNVEV (reference sequence). Trimming removed 3 bases at V and 0 bases at J, with 9 bases between. The length of the CDR3 is 15 residues. Here the CDR3 reads CASSFSGNSGNTIYF. CDR3 in DNA: TGTGCCAGCAGTTTCTCAGGAAACTCTGGAAACACCATATATTTT.

This chain joins TRBV19 and TRBJ1-5; a possible D gene is TRBD1 (5 bases). The V gene lost 7 bases and the J gene lost 5 bases, with 15 bases spanning the gap. Germline V CDR1 and CDR2: LNHDA, SQIVND (reference sequence). The CDR3 has 14 residues. In DNA form, the CDR3 reads TGTGCCAGTACCCCTGCGGGGGGTTATCAGCCCCAGCATTTT. Its translation is CASTPAGGYQPQHF. Complete variable domain (other parts from reference TRBV19 and TRBJ1-5): DGGITQSPKYLFRKEGQNVTLSCEQNLNHDAMYWYRQDPGQGLRLIYYSQIVNDFQKGDIAEGYSVSREKKESFPLTVTSAQKNPTAFYLCASTPAGGYQPQHFGDGTRLSIL.

V and J are TRBV2 and TRBJ1-2; 11 bases are shared with TRBD1. The CDR3 runs to 14 residues. V dropped 6 bases and J dropped 4; count of bases not matched to a gene: 4. Germline assignment: CDR1 SNHLY and CDR2 FYNNEI. CDR3 sequence (DNA): TGTGCCAGCAGGCCGGACAGGGGGCTCTATGGCTACACCTTC. Protein product: CASRPDRGLYGYTF.

This chain links TRBV6-5 with TRBJ2-1, with 11 bases that match TRBD2. The V gene end was trimmed by 6 bases and the J gene end by 3 bases; junction bases not matched to a gene: 4. Germline CDR1 MNHEY, CDR2 SVGAGI. The CDR3 loop spans 15 amino acids. The CDR3: CASSVAGGRYNEQFF. The CDR3 nucleotides are TGTGCCAGCAGCGTAGCGGGGGGGCGCTACAATGAGCAGTTCTTC.

The V gene is TRBV19, the J gene TRBJ1-1, with 9 positions matching TRBD1. V shed 1 base, J shed 5 bases, and the junction held 2 bases outside the gene matches. The length of the CDR3 is 14 residues. Per germline, CDR1 LNHDA and CDR2 SQIVND (reference sequence). CDR3 bases: TGTGCCAGTAGTATAGCGACAGGGGGGACTGAAGCTTTCTTT. As protein: CASSIATGGTEAFF. The full variable domain, completed using reference TRBV19 and TRBJ1-1, is DGGITQSPKYLFRKEGQNVTLSCEQNLNHDAMYWYRQDPGQGLRLIYYSQIVNDFQKGDIAEGYSVSREKKESFPLTVTSAQKNPTAFYLCASSIATGGTEAFFGQGTRLTVV.

In its sample, this clone was seen once. The CDR3 DNA follows: TGTGCCAGCAGCTTCCTGACAGGGGAGGGCTACACCTTC. Amino acids: CASSFLTGEGYTF. The chain carries TRBV7-9 and TRBJ1-2, with 8 positions matching TRBD1. The V gene end was trimmed by 3 bases and the J gene end by 8 bases; junction bases not matched to a gene: 5. The CDR3 sequence is 13 residues long. CDR1 and CDR2 from the germline V gene are SEHNR and FQNEAQ (reference sequence).

The chain links TRBV2 to TRBJ1-6; TRBD1 agrees at 10 bases. There are 15 residues in the CDR3. Germline V gives CDR1 SNHLY, CDR2 FYNNEI. V was pared by 9 bases and J by 0 bases, with 2 bases of the junction left unmatched. The CDR3 spells CARGQGSSYNSPLHF. In DNA form, the CDR3 reads TGTGCCAGGGGACAGGGGAGCTCCTATAATTCACCCCTCCACTTT.

The chain has TRBV7-9 and TRBJ2-2; 11 nucleotides agree with TRBD1. This CDR3 has 15 residues. From germline, CDR1 is SEHNR and CDR2 FQNEAQ (reference sequence). Trimming removed 6 bases from V and 4 bases from J; junction bases left unmatched: 4. The CDR3 sequence is CASRQDRGPTGELFF. The DNA for the CDR3 is TGTGCCAGCAGACAGGACAGGGGGCCCACCGGGGAGCTGTTTTTT. The entire variable domain, with the rest obtained from reference TRBV7-9 and TRBJ2-2, is as follows: DTGVSQNPRHKITKRGQNVTFRCDPISEHNRLYWYRQTLGQGPEFLTYFQNEAQLEKSRLLSDRFSAERPKGSFSTLEIQRTEQGDSAMYLCASRQDRGPTGELFFGEGSRLTVL.

The CDR3 region is CASSGRGSYNSPLHF. CDR3 DNA: TGTGCCAGCAGCGGTCGGGGCTCCTATAATTCACCCCTCCACTTT. The chain employs TRBV5-4 and TRBJ1-6; D gene uncertain. The length of the CDR3 is 15 residues. Germline V gene sequence: CDR1 SGHNT, CDR2 YYREEE (reference sequence). V was shortened by 4 bases and J by 0 bases, with 8 bases between the two germline ends.

This clone appeared a single time. The chain recombines TRBV27 with TRBJ2-4; D is perhaps TRBD2 (6 bases). The V end was cut by 1 base, the J end by 3 bases, with 13 bases between. Germline CDR1 MNHEY, CDR2 SMNVEV (reference sequence). The CDR3 has 16 residues. The CDR3 DNA follows: TGTGCCAGCAGTTTATATGGGGGGTCTAGCAAAAACATTCAGTACTTC. Translation: CASSLYGGSSKNIQYF.

The V gene is TRBV6-1, the J gene TRBJ2-7; 9 nucleotides agree with TRBD1. This CDR3 comprises 15 residues. After removal of 6 bases from V and 4 bases from J, the junction contained 10 bases not matched to a gene. Looked up from germline, CDR1 is MNHNS and CDR2 is SASEGT. Here the CDR3 reads CASRDRGGFEYEQYF. The CDR3 DNA follows: TGTGCCAGCAGGGACAGGGGCGGTTTCGAGTACGAGCAGTACTTC.

The V gene is TRBV2, the J gene TRBJ2-4, with D possibly TRBD2 on 6 matching bases. The CDR3 consists of 20 residues. Germline CDR1 is SNHLY and CDR2 is FYNNEI. The V end lost 3 bases, the J end lost 0 bases, and 24 bases lay between the germline ends. The CDR3 nucleotides are TGTGCCAGCAGTGATTTTGGGCTTGGGCAGGGAGGCGAAGCCAAAAACATTCAGTACTTC. The encoded protein is CASSDFGLGQGGEAKNIQYF.

The V call is TRBV2, the J call TRBJ2-1; TRBD1 matches at 7 bases. With V trimmed by 8 bases and J by 7 bases, 11 bases remained unmatched. This CDR3 spans 14 amino acids. Germline assignment: CDR1 SNHLY and CDR2 FYNNEI. The CDR3 DNA reads as TGTGCCAGCTATCAGGGGGTTCTGTGGAATGAGCAGTTCTTC. Protein: CASYQGVLWNEQFF.

The chain has TRBV19 and TRBJ2-2; TRBD1 is a possible D gene (6 bases). Trimming removed 6 bases at V and 3 bases at J, with 11 bases between. CDR1 and CDR2 (germline): LNHDA, SQIVND (reference sequence). The CDR3 is 14 amino acids. DNA of the CDR3: TGTGCCAGTAGGCCGACAGGATACACCGGGGAGCTGTTTTTT. Translation gives CASRPTGYTGELFF.

CDR3 protein: CASSFYLGQHNSPLHF. The CDR3 region has the DNA TGTGCCAGCAGCTTCTACCTGGGACAGCATAATTCACCCCTCCACTTT. The chain employs TRBV5-8 and TRBJ1-6, with 7 positions matching TRBD1. The V gene end was trimmed by 2 bases and the J gene end by 5 bases; junction bases not matched to a gene: 7. Germline CDR1 SGHTS, CDR2 YDEGEE. The CDR3 totals 16 residues.

This chain connects TRBV7-3 to TRBJ2-2, with 7 bases lining up with TRBD1. Germline CDR1 is SGHTA and CDR2 is FQGTGA. CDR3 length: 16 residues. V shed 1 base and J 2 bases; nucleotides not matched to a gene: 4. The CDR3 spells CASSLSGTENTGELFF. The CDR3 bases are TGTGCCAGCAGCTTAAGTGGGACAGAAAACACCGGGGAGCTGTTTTTT.

The chain has TRBV5-4 and TRBJ1-5, with 10 bases matching TRBD1. The CDR3 covers 15 residues. Germline V gives CDR1 SGHNT, CDR2 YYREEE (reference sequence). Unmatched junction bases numbered 2, after V lost 3 bases and J lost 2 bases. The CDR3 region is CASSSGQGGNQPQHF. The CDR3, as DNA: TGTGCCAGCAGCTCCGGACAGGGGGGCAATCAGCCCCAGCATTTT.

The chain uses TRBV9 and TRBJ1-2, with D uncertain. V was pared by 0 bases and J by 1 base, with 7 bases between. The CDR3 has 14 residues. Germline CDR1 reads SGDLS; CDR2 reads YYNGEE. As DNA, the CDR3 is TGTGCCAGCAGCGTAGAGGCGGGTAACTATGGCTACACCTTC. This codes for CASSVEAGNYGYTF.

J is TRBJ2-7 and V is TRBV15; the match to TRBD2 covers 8 bases. The CDR3 length is 17 residues. J gave up 2 bases and V 0 bases, and 9 bases lay outside the gene matches. From germline, CDR1 is LNHNV and CDR2 YYDKDF (reference sequence). In DNA form, the CDR3 reads TGTGCCACCAGCAGAGATCGGGTAGCGGGAACAACCTACGAGCAGTACTTC. It encodes CATSRDRVAGTTYEQYF.

J is TRBJ1-2 and V is TRBV7-9; TRBD1 is a possible D gene (5 bases). Germline CDR1 reads SEHNR; CDR2 reads FQNEAQ (reference sequence). The CDR3 runs to 14 residues. V was trimmed by 1 base and J by 4 bases, leaving 10 bases between them. This CDR3 is CASSLDGRGYGYTF. The CDR3 nucleotides read TGTGCCAGCAGCTTAGACGGTAGGGGCTATGGCTACACCTTC.

CDR3 bases: TGCGCCAGCAGCCGACAGGGGAGGGGAAGCTACACCTTC. Amino acids: CASSRQGRGSYTF. The rearrangement links TRBV5-1 to TRBJ1-2, with 8 bases lining up with TRBD1. Germline values: CDR1 SGHRS, CDR2 YFSETQ. The CDR3 covers 13 residues. J was trimmed by 9 bases and V by 4 bases; bases with no gene match: 8.

This rearrangement joins TRBV7-2 to TRBJ2-7; 13 nucleotides align to TRBD2. CDR3 size: 16 residues. The V segment lost 2 bases and the J segment 7 bases; nucleotides outside the gene matches: 8. Germline V CDR1 and CDR2: SGHTA, FQGNSA. CDR3 nucleotides: TGTGCCAGCAGCTTATCTCCGGGACTAGCGGGACGGGAGCAGTACTTC. Its translation is CASSLSPGLAGREQYF.

This chain connects TRBV7-6 to TRBJ1-2, with 10 bases that match TRBD1. CDR1 and CDR2 from the germline V gene are SGHVS and FNYEAQ. The CDR3 covers 19 residues. V lost 5 bases to trimming and J lost 6 bases; unmatched junction nucleotides: 21. The CDR3 DNA reads TGTGCCAGCAGCCACTCAGAGTCCGGGACAGGGGTAGTCCTCGATGGCTACACCTTC. It translates to CASSHSESGTGVVLDGYTF.